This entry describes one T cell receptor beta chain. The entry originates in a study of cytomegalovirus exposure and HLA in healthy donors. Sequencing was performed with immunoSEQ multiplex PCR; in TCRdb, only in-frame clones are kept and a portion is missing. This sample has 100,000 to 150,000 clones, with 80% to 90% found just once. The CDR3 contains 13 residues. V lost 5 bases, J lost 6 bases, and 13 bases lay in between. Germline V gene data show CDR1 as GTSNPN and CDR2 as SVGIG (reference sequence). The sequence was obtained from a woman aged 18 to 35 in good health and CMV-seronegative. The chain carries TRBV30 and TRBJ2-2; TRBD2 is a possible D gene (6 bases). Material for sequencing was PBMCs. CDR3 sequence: CAWEIRLAGELFF. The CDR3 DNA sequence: TGTGCCTGGGAAATCCGACTAGCCGGGGAGCTGTTTTTT.